Listed below are T cell receptor beta chains from one sample, sequenced in a study of CXCR3-negative and CXCR3-positive naive CD8 T cells. From its re-call of the 5' RACE reads, TCRdb lists each CDR3 protein once, without DNA. The table gives approximately 100,000 distinct CDR3 sequences; the top ten clones make up more than 0.35% of it. The source material was naive CXCR3+ CD8+ T cells from blood. The receptor set was obtained from a human donor in good health. Some clones in this sample may be carry-over from other donors' samples. Each CDR3 is given with its conserved first and last residue. The order of the fields is V gene, J gene, CDR3 length, CDR3 protein.

V gene: TRBV27
J gene: TRBJ2-1
CDR3 length: 15
CDR3 protein: CASSEGLAQGNEQFF

V gene: TRBV4-2
J gene: TRBJ2-7
CDR3 length: 15
CDR3 protein: CASSQDPSGVGEQYF

V gene: TRBV7-7
J gene: TRBJ1-5
CDR3 length: 14
CDR3 protein: CASSPGGAGQPQHF

V gene: TRBV2
J gene: TRBJ1-2
CDR3 length: 13
CDR3 protein: CASSESQTYGYTF

V gene: TRBV4-1
J gene: TRBJ1-1
CDR3 length: 14
CDR3 protein: CASSQEGGNTEAFF

V gene: TRBV29-1
J gene: TRBJ2-1
CDR3 length: 12
CDR3 protein: CSPRTGGNEQFF

V gene: TRBV9
J gene: TRBJ2-1
CDR3 length: 15
CDR3 protein: CASSPTSGGANEQFF

V gene: TRBV7-9
J gene: TRBJ2-7
CDR3 length: 16
CDR3 protein: CASSPAGPLSSYEQYF

V gene: TRBV29-1
J gene: TRBJ1-2
CDR3 length: 14
CDR3 protein: CSVGLAGAFYGYTF

V gene: TRBV6-6
J gene: TRBJ2-5
CDR3 length: 16
CDR3 protein: CASSYSIAGLEETQYF

V gene: TRBV7-2
J gene: TRBJ2-3
CDR3 length: 16
CDR3 protein: CASSSLKGAPTDTQYF